A selection of T cell receptor beta chains follows, all from one sample in a study of cytomegalovirus exposure and HLA in healthy donors. Sequencing was performed with immunoSEQ multiplex PCR; in TCRdb, only in-frame clones are kept and a portion is missing. The sample holds roughly 93,000 clones, less than 85% seen once. Sequencing was performed on PBMCs. The receptor source for this set is a male donor in good health and CMV-seronegative. Each CDR3 is given with its conserved first and last residue. D genes are given only for firm matches. The size entry is marked missing in some rows and otherwise reads once, few, many or a size class.

DNA,CDR3,D,V,length,J,size
TGCGCCAGCAGCACACTGACAGGGGACACTGAAGCTTTCTTT,CASSTLTGDTEAFF,TRBD1,TRBV5-1,14,TRBJ1-1,-
TGTGCCAGCGACCTAAGTACGGTTATCGCGAGAACAGGCTACTATGGCTACACCTTC,CASDLSTVIARTGYYGYTF,-,TRBV5-6,19,TRBJ1-2,-
TGTGCCAGCAGCCAAGTTCGTCCGGGAGGATCCTACAATGAGCAGTTCTTC,CASSQVRPGGSYNEQFF,TRBD2,TRBV14,17,TRBJ2-1,-
TGTGCCAGCAGCTTAGTAGGGCGGAGGTCCTACGAGCAGTACTTC,CASSLVGRRSYEQYF,-,TRBV7-2,15,TRBJ2-7,once
TGTGCCAGCAGCTTGGAATCTTGGGCTGAGCAGTTCTTC,CASSLESWAEQFF,-,TRBV5-4,13,TRBJ2-1,-
TGTGCCAGCAGCCAAGAGGTAAGCGCCCCGGGACTCATACAGTCTGGGGCCAACGTCCTGACTTTC,CASSQEVSAPGLIQSGANVLTF,-,TRBV4-2,22,TRBJ2-6,-
TGCGCCAGCAGCCAAGGGCTTGGTGGTTCCTACGAGCAGTACTTC,CASSQGLGGSYEQYF,-,TRBV4-1,15,TRBJ2-7,-
TGTGCCAGCAGCCAACCGACTAGCGGGGTCTACGAGCAGTACTTC,CASSQPTSGVYEQYF,TRBD2,TRBV27,15,TRBJ2-7,-
TGTGCCAGCAGCCCGATGGGACAGGGGGCGTGGGGCTACACCTTC,CASSPMGQGAWGYTF,TRBD1,TRBV13,15,TRBJ1-2,-
TGTGCCAGCAGCTCAGGGGGAAAAGCTGAAGCTTTCTTT,CASSSGGKAEAFF,TRBD1,TRBV7-9,13,TRBJ1-1,-
TGTGCCAGCCGGCAATCGGACAGGCGCCCAAAGGATGGCTACACCTTC,CASRQSDRRPKDGYTF,TRBD1,TRBV9,16,TRBJ1-2,once
TGTGCCAGCAGTTATAGTGGCGGTCGAGCCTACGAGCAGTACTTC,CASSYSGGRAYEQYF,-,TRBV6-6,15,TRBJ2-7,-
TGTGCCAGCGCCCCTTCGTGGGCTCGCTCCTACGAGCAGTACTTC,CASAPSWARSYEQYF,-,TRBV6-5,15,TRBJ2-7,-
TGCGCCAGCAGCCCCGGGACAGGGGTTTCGAGCTCCTACGAGCAGTACTTC,CASSPGTGVSSSYEQYF,TRBD1,TRBV4-1,17,TRBJ2-7,-
TGTGCCAGCAGCAAAAGGCGGGACGGACGTCAGCCCCAGCATTTT,CASSKRRDGRQPQHF,-,TRBV21-1,15,TRBJ1-5,-
TGTGCCAGCAGCTTAATTCCCCGCAGGGATACGCAGTATTTT,CASSLIPRRDTQYF,-,TRBV7-3,14,TRBJ2-3,-
TGTGCCAGCAGTTACCCCGGAGGGGTGGGCAACGAGCAGTACTTC,CASSYPGGVGNEQYF,-,TRBV6-5,15,TRBJ2-7,-
TGTGCCAGCAGCTCCGCCCCAGGGGCGGATTTTTACGAGCAGTACTTC,CASSSAPGADFYEQYF,-,TRBV7-9,16,TRBJ2-7,-
TGCGCCAGCAGCTTGTTCGACCGGGACTCTGGAAACACCATATATTTT,CASSLFDRDSGNTIYF,-,TRBV5-1,16,TRBJ1-3,many
TGTGCCAGCAGTTGGAGGGCAGTGGATCAGCCCCAGCATTTT,CASSWRAVDQPQHF,-,TRBV6-6,14,TRBJ1-5,-
TGCGGATGCCTTTTGGGGACAGTTTCCCACGAGCAGTACTTC,CGCLLGTVSHEQYF,TRBD1,TRBV29-1,14,TRBJ2-7,-
TGTGCCAGCAGTCCAGGGACATCGGGGGGTCAGCCCCAGCATTTT,CASSPGTSGGQPQHF,-,TRBV27,15,TRBJ1-5,-
TGTGCCAGCAGCGTAGCTTGGCGGGAGGGCCTCTACAATGAGCAGTTCTTC,CASSVAWREGLYNEQFF,TRBD2,TRBV9,17,TRBJ2-1,-
TGTGCCAGCAGTTTGATCGGCGACACCCGGTACGAGCAGTACTTC,CASSLIGDTRYEQYF,-,TRBV27,15,TRBJ2-7,-
TGTGCCATCAGCGGACAGGGGGGTCCCTACGAGCAGTACTTC,CAISGQGGPYEQYF,TRBD1,TRBV10-3,14,TRBJ2-7,-
TGCGCCAGCAGCTACAGAGCCCAGGACAGTCCCTCCCATCAGCCCCAGCATTTT,CASSYRAQDSPSHQPQHF,-,TRBV4-1,18,TRBJ1-5,-
TGTGCCACCAGCAGAGAACACCCCGGGTCGGGCCAAGAGACCCAGTACTTC,CATSREHPGSGQETQYF,-,TRBV15,17,TRBJ2-5,-
TGTGCCTGCGCGTCAGTAGCGAATGAAAAACTGTTTTTT,CACASVANEKLFF,-,TRBV30,13,TRBJ1-4,-
TGTGCCAGCAGCTTGTGGGCGGGAGAGTACGAGCAGTACTTC,CASSLWAGEYEQYF,TRBD2,TRBV5-6,14,TRBJ2-7,-
TGTGCCAGCAGTTTCGGACTAGCGGGAGTCGGAGAGACCCAGTACTTC,CASSFGLAGVGETQYF,TRBD2,TRBV2,16,TRBJ2-5,-
TGCGCCAGCAGCTCCCCCCCCGGCAGGGGTCAAGAGACCCAGTACTTC,CASSSPPGRGQETQYF,-,TRBV5-1,16,TRBJ2-5,-
TGCGCCAGCAACCCAAGGGGGGGGATTAACACCGGGGAGCTGTTTTTT,CASNPRGGINTGELFF,-,TRBV5-1,16,TRBJ2-2,-
TGTGCCAGCAGCTTGGGCAGGGGTTACAACTATGGCTACACCTTC,CASSLGRGYNYGYTF,-,TRBV5-4,15,TRBJ1-2,-
TGTGCCAGCAGTTACTCCGCCGCAGGGTATCTGTACGAGCAGTACTTC,CASSYSAAGYLYEQYF,-,TRBV6-5,16,TRBJ2-7,-
TGTGCCAGCAGCTTAGCGACTAGCAGGGACCACGAGCAGTACTTC,CASSLATSRDHEQYF,TRBD2,TRBV7-2,15,TRBJ2-7,-
TGTGCCAGCAGTAAAAAACGTAGATCCTACGAGCAGTACTTC,CASSKKRRSYEQYF,-,TRBV28,14,TRBJ2-7,-
TGTGCCAGCAGCCCTTTCAGACAGGGCGTGGGTGAGCAGTTCTTC,CASSPFRQGVGEQFF,TRBD1,TRBV7-3,15,TRBJ2-1,-
TGCGCCAGCATCAGGAACTGGGTTGTGAATGAGCAGTTCTTC,CASIRNWVVNEQFF,-,TRBV10-1,14,TRBJ2-1,-
TGTGCCAGTAAATCAGGTGGTGACATTCAGTACTTC,CASKSGGDIQYF,-,TRBV19,12,TRBJ2-4,-
TGTGCCAGCAGCGCCCTCAGGGGACAGGGGAGTCAAGCTTTCTTT,CASSALRGQGSQAFF,TRBD1,TRBV9,15,TRBJ1-1,-
TGTGCCAGCAGCCGGACTAGCGTCGGGGAGCTGTTTTTT,CASSRTSVGELFF,TRBD2,TRBV11-3,13,TRBJ2-2,few
TGCGCCAGCAGCCAAGAACCCGCGCCGACGGAGGGTCTTAGCTACGAGCAGTACTTC,CASSQEPAPTEGLSYEQYF,-,TRBV4-3,19,TRBJ2-7,-
TGTGCCAGCAGCTTAGCGCGGGCAGCCAATCAGCCCCAGCATTTT,CASSLARAANQPQHF,-,TRBV7-8,15,TRBJ1-5,-